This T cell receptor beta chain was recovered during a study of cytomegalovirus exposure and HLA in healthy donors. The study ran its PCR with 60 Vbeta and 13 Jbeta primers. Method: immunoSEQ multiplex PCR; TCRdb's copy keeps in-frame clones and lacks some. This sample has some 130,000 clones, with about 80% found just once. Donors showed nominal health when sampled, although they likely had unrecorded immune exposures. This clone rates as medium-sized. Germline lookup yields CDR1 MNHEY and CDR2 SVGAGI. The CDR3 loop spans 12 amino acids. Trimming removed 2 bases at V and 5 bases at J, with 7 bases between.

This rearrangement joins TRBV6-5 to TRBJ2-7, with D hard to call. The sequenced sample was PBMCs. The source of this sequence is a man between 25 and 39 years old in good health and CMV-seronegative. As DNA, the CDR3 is TGTGCCAGCAGTTACGGTAGCAACGAGCAGTACTTC. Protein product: CASSYGSNEQYF.